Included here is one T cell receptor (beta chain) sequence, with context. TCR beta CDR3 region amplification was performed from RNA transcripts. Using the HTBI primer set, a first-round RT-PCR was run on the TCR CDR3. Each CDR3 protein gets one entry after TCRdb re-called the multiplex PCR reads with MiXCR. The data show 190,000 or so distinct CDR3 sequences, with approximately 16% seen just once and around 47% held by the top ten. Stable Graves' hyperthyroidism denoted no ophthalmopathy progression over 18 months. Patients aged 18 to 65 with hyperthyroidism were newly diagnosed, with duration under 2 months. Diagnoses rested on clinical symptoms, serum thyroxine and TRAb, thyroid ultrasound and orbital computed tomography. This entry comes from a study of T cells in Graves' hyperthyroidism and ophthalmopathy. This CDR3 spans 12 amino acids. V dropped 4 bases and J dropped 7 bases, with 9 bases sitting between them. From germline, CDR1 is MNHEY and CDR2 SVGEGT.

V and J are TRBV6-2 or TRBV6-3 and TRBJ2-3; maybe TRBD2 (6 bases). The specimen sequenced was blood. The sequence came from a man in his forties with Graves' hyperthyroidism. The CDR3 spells CASSSGGYTQYF. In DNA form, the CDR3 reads TGTGCCAGCAGTTCCGGGGGTTATACGCAGTATTTT.